This T cell receptor (beta chain) was observed in a study of blood T cell repertoires in COVID-19. Study at large: COVID-19 samples, acute and convalescent, were from the United States, Italy and Spain.

As originally analysed: By means of reference gene primer amplification, nucleated cell counts were estimated. Some clones are missing from TCRdb's copy, which holds only in-frame ones; the method was immunoSEQ multiplex PCR. The V and J calls and clone size are taken from that table; D and trimming were inferred from the DNA. This sample has around 50,000 clones, with about 80% found just once. The CDR3 runs to 14 residues. The germline V and J ends were trimmed by 6 bases and 4 bases, with 15 bases remaining between them. From germline, CDR1 is MNHEY and CDR2 SVGAGI. The TCR originated in a woman aged 60-75 years with acute or convalescent COVID-19. The chain joins TRBV6-5 to TRBJ1-1; maybe TRBD1 (5 bases). Input material: peripheral blood. In DNA, the CDR3 is TGTGCCAGCAGAACAAGCAGGGATGGCACTGAAGCTTTCTTT. The encoded protein is CASRTSRDGTEAFF.